Each of the 5 T cell receptor beta chains below was sequenced from the same sample in a study of blood T cell repertoires in COVID-19 (dated by TCRdb to the early 2020s). Library prep was done by the immunoSEQ multiplex PCR assay. TCRdb obtained this table from immuneACCESS and retained in-frame rearrangements with V and J assigned. These tables miss some clones; where compared with another copy, unresolved V genes account for less than half of the shortfall, and the remainder is unexplained. This sample holds 160,000 or so clones; around nine tenths were observed only once. The leading ten clones occupy about a tenth of the sample. Input material: peripheral blood. The receptors originated from a woman in her 70s with COVID-19, enrolled during active disease.

The chain carries TRBV12-5 and TRBJ2-1; 8 bases agree with TRBD1. The length of the CDR3 is 15 residues. Trimming removed 2 bases from V and 5 bases from J; junction bases left unmatched: 5. The germline CDR1 and CDR2 sequences are LGHNT and FRNRAP. This CDR3 is CASGLNRGADNEQFF. The CDR3 DNA sequence: TGTGCTAGTGGTTTGAACAGGGGGGCAGACAATGAGCAGTTCTTC.

The genes are TRBV5-1 and TRBJ2-1, with D possibly being TRBD2 (5 bases). CDR1 and CDR2 from the germline V gene are SGHRS and YFSETQ. Trimming took 3 bases from V and 8 from J, leaving 12 bases between them. The CDR3 extends over 13 amino acids. The CDR3: CASSSSSPHEQFF. DNA of the CDR3: TGCGCCAGCAGCTCCTCTAGCCCCCATGAGCAGTTCTTC.

The CDR3 sequence: CASSIRGTGGNYGYTF. The DNA for the CDR3 is TGTGCCAGCAGCATACGAGGGACAGGGGGCAACTATGGCTACACCTTC. V and J are TRBV5-6 and TRBJ1-2; 12 positions match TRBD1. Germline V gene sequence: CDR1 SGHDT, CDR2 YYEEEE. V dropped 4 bases and J dropped 2; count of bases not matched to a gene: 6. This CDR3 contains 16 residues.

The chain uses TRBV10-3 and TRBJ1-5; 11 bases line up with TRBD1. The CDR3 runs to 17 residues. CDR1 and CDR2 from the germline V gene are ENHRY and SYGVKD. J gave up 6 bases and V 2 bases, and 9 bases lay outside the gene matches. CDR3 loop: CAISETRTGGVGQPQHF. The DNA for the CDR3 is TGTGCCATCAGTGAGACCCGGACAGGGGGCGTTGGTCAGCCCCAGCATTTT.

The rearrangement links TRBV2 to TRBJ2-7; TRBD2 matches 7 bases. The ends lost 4 bases at V and 3 bases at J; junction bases unmatched: 6. This CDR3 spans 14 amino acids. Per the germline V gene, CDR1 is SNHLY and CDR2 is FYNNEI. In nucleotides, the CDR3 is TGTGCCAGCAGTGTACCGGGAGGCCACTACGAGCAGTACTTC. As protein: CASSVPGGHYEQYF.